Each of the 18 T cell receptor beta chains below was sequenced from the same sample in a study of OX40 agonist ivuxolimab in advanced cancers. The protocol was immunoSEQ multiplex PCR, while the TCRdb copy is restricted to in-frame clones and leaves out a portion. The sample has 40,000 to 45,000 clones, about 89% seen once. The sequences come from CD4+ or CD8+ T cells sorted from blood, collected in a trial of the OX40 agonist ivuxolimab. The receptors come from an adult with an advanced solid tumor such as melanoma, head and neck, liver or kidney cancer.

The genes are TRBV27 and TRBJ1-1; D is uncertain. Germline CDR1 reads MNHEY; CDR2 reads SMNVEV (reference sequence). V was pared by 5 bases and J by 0 bases, with 10 bases between. This CDR3 spans 14 amino acids. The CDR3 sequence is CASSPSILNTEAFF. The CDR3 nucleotides read TGTGCCAGCAGTCCCTCGATTTTGAACACTGAAGCTTTCTTT.

The gene calls are TRBV5-6 and TRBJ2-2, with 7 nucleotides matching TRBD1. V gave up 4 bases and J gave up 2 bases; unmatched junction bases: 5. The germline V gene encodes CDR1 SGHDT and CDR2 YYEEEE. This CDR3 is 15 amino acids long. CDR3 sequence (DNA): TGTGCCAGCAGCGGGGGACAGACAAACACCGGGGAGCTGTTTTTT. It codes for CASSGGQTNTGELFF.

CDR3 amino acids: CASSREMNTEAFF. The CDR3 bases are TGCGCCAGCAGCCGGGAGATGAACACTGAAGCTTTCTTT. The gene calls are TRBV4-1 and TRBJ1-1; no clear D. The CDR3 is made up of 13 amino acids. Germline values: CDR1 MGHRA, CDR2 YSYEKL. Trimming took off 4 bases at V and 0 bases at J, with 6 bases between the two ends.

The V gene is TRBV27, the J gene TRBJ2-5, with D maybe TRBD2 (5 bases). V lost 5 bases to trimming and J lost 2 bases, with 9 bases between them. The germline V gene has CDR1 MNHEY and CDR2 SMNVEV (reference sequence). The CDR3 has 13 amino acids. CDR3 nucleotide sequence: TGTGCCAGCAGTACTAGGGAACAAGAGACCCAGTACTTC. Translating it yields CASSTREQETQYF.

This chain connects TRBV5-4 to TRBJ1-1; D is uncertain. The CDR3 runs to 14 residues. Trimming stripped 4 bases from V and 1 base from J, with 11 bases between. Germline V lookup: CDR1 SGHNT, CDR2 YYREEE (reference sequence). The CDR3 DNA reads as TGTGCCAGCAGCCCCTCAGTAACGAACACTGAAGCTTTCTTT. This translates into CASSPSVTNTEAFF.

This clone was observed once. This rearrangement joins TRBV28 to TRBJ1-1, with TRBD1 identical over 12 bases. J was trimmed by 11 bases and V by 3 bases; bases with no gene match: 10. This CDR3 has 15 amino acids. Germline V gene lookup returns CDR1 MDHEN and CDR2 SYDVKM. CDR3 nucleotides: TGTGCCAGCAGTTTTGGGACAGGGGGCGATCGTGGGGCTTTCTTT. This sequence encodes CASSFGTGGDRGAFF.

Only one count was recorded for this clone. The chain joins TRBV9 to TRBJ2-3, with 8 positions matching TRBD2. The V segment lost 4 bases and the J segment 6 bases; nucleotides outside the gene matches: 4. The CDR3 runs to 13 residues. Germline V gene lookup returns CDR1 SGDLS and CDR2 YYNGEE. The CDR3, as DNA: TGTGCCAGCAGCCCGGGAGGGTGGGATACGCAGTATTTT. This sequence encodes CASSPGGWDTQYF.

The V and J genes are TRBV28 and TRBJ2-1, with D uncertain. The CDR3 is made up of 19 amino acids. The germline V gene encodes CDR1 MDHEN and CDR2 SYDVKM. Trimming took off 4 bases at V and 0 bases at J, with 22 bases between the two ends. The CDR3 DNA is TGTGCCAGCAGTTCCCTAGGGATCGGGCCGAAACTCTCCTACAATGAGCAGTTCTTC. This gives the protein CASSSLGIGPKLSYNEQFF.

This sequence joins TRBV27 and TRBJ2-5, with D unresolved. The DNA end is more similar to TRBJ2-7, so the J call may be wrong. Germline-derived CDR1 and CDR2 are MNHEY and SMNVEV (reference sequence). This CDR3 is 10 amino acids long. The CDR3 DNA is TGTGCCAGCGGGTTCTACGAGCAGTACTTC. Translated: CASGFYEQYF.

In its sample, this clone ranks as medium-sized. The chain recombines TRBV6-5 with TRBJ2-2; possibly TRBD1 for D (5 bases). Germline V CDR1 and CDR2: MNHEY, SVGAGI. CDR3 length equals 14 residues. V dropped 6 bases and J dropped 6 bases, with 14 bases sitting between them. CDR3 residues: CASSPGIGAGELFF. The CDR3 nucleotides are TGTGCCAGCAGCCCAGGGATAGGGGCCGGGGAGCTGTTTTTT.

This rearrangement joins TRBV5-6 to TRBJ2-7; D call uncertain. This CDR3 has 14 amino acids. The germline V gene encodes CDR1 SGHDT and CDR2 YYEEEE. The V and J ends lost 0 bases and 0 bases respectively, with 7 bases between them. The CDR3 DNA reads as TGTGCCAGCAGCTTGGCGGGCAACTCCTACGAGCAGTACTTC. Translated, it gives CASSLAGNSYEQYF.

The chain couples TRBV7-2 to TRBJ2-3, with a tentative D call TRBD2 (5 bases). The germline gives CDR1 SGHTA, CDR2 FQGNSA. Trimming removed 2 bases at V and 0 bases at J, with 12 bases between. There are 16 residues in the CDR3. The DNA of the CDR3 is TGTGCCAGCAGCTTAAACCCCGGAGGCAGCACAGATACGCAGTATTTT. As protein: CASSLNPGGSTDTQYF.

The CDR3 nucleotides read TGCAGCGTTCTCGAAACAGGGAATGGACAGCCCCAGCATTTT. Translating gives CSVLETGNGQPQHF. This chain connects TRBV29-1 to TRBJ1-5, with D perhaps matching TRBD1 (6 bases). This CDR3 contains 14 residues. Trimming left V 5 bases short and J 7 bases short, with 18 bases between. Looked up from germline, CDR1 is SQVTM and CDR2 is ANQGSEA.

The count of this clone is one. This sequence joins TRBV29-1 and TRBJ1-5; 7 bases fit TRBD1. The length of the CDR3 is 14 residues. Germline V gives CDR1 SQVTM, CDR2 ANQGSEA. Germline trimming cut 4 bases from V and 6 bases from J; bases unmatched to any gene: 9. The CDR3 loop reads CSVAGGEVGQPQHF. CDR3 DNA sequence: TGCAGCGTTGCAGGGGGGGAGGTAGGTCAGCCCCAGCATTTT.

The chain combines TRBV15 with TRBJ2-5; D uncertain. The DNA end is a closer match to TRBJ2-7, so the J assignment may be wrong. Looked up from germline, CDR1 is LNHNV and CDR2 is YYDKDF (reference sequence). CDR3 length equals 12 residues. The CDR3 sequence: CATSRVPYEQYF. The CDR3 DNA reads TGTGCCACCAGCAGAGTACCCTACGAGCAGTACTTC.

The chain employs TRBV7-9 and TRBJ2-3; 12 positions match TRBD2. Trimming removed 5 bases from V and 6 bases from J; junction bases left unmatched: 6. Germline V lookup: CDR1 SEHNR, CDR2 FQNEAQ (reference sequence). The CDR3 totals 15 residues. CDR3 sequence reads: CASSAGTSGRDTQYF. The CDR3 DNA reads as TGTGCCAGCAGCGCAGGTACTAGCGGGAGGGATACGCAGTATTTT.

V usage is TRBV4-3 and J usage is TRBJ1-5; the D gene is possibly TRBD1 (6 bases). The CDR3 contains 14 residues. V gave up 4 bases and J gave up 4 bases, with 11 bases separating them. Germline CDR1 LGHNA, CDR2 YSLEER. CDR3 nucleotides: TGCGCCAGCAGCCTCGGGACACTAAATCAGCCCCAGCATTTT. Translation: CASSLGTLNQPQHF.

This chain links TRBV4-1 with TRBJ2-5, with D tentatively TRBD2 (5 bases). This CDR3 is 16 amino acids long. The V and J ends lost 0 bases and 1 base respectively, with 12 bases between them. The germline V gene has CDR1 MGHRA and CDR2 YSYEKL. CDR3 sequence reads: CASSQEEAAVQETQYF. CDR3 in DNA: TGCGCCAGCAGCCAAGAAGAAGCGGCAGTCCAAGAGACCCAGTACTTC.